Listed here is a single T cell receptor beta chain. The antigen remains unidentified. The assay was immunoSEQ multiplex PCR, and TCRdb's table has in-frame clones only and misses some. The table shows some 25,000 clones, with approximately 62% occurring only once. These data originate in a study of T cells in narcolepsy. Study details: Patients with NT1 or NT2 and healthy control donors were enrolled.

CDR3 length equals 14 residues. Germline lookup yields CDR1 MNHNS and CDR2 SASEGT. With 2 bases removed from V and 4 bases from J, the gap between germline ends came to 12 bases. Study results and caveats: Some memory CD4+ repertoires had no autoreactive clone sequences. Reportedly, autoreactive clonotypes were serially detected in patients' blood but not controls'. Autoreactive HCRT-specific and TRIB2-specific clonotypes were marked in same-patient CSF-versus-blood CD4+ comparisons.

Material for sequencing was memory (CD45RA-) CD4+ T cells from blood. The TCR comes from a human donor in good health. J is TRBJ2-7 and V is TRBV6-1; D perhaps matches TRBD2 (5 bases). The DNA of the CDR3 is TGTGCCAGCAGTGAATCGGGGTTAGGTTACGAGCAGTACTTC. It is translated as CASSESGLGYEQYF.